The clone carrying this TCR beta chain appeared a single time. There are 16 residues in the CDR3. V lost 3 bases and J lost 4, with 19 bases in between. Germline V gene data show CDR1 as MNHNS and CDR2 as SASEGT. This sample was included in a study of cytomegalovirus exposure and HLA in healthy donors. The study ran its PCR with 60 Vbeta and 13 Jbeta primers. Measured with immunoSEQ multiplex PCR; TCRdb has only the in-frame clones, and not every one. This table has more than 150,000 clones, more than 65% appearing once. The V call is TRBV6-1, the J call TRBJ2-7; D perhaps matches TRBD1 (6 bases). The sample was PBMCs. The receptor was isolated from a woman aged 30 to 39 in good health and CMV-seropositive. CDR3 sequence (DNA): TGTGCCAGCAGTGAGTTTTTCCGGACAGACTATTACGAGCAGTACTTC. It yields the protein CASSEFFRTDYYEQYF.